Listed here is a single TCR beta chain. This specimen comes from a study of blood T cells in healthy people across ages. The CDR3 contains 15 residues. The V end lost 5 bases, the J end lost 9 bases, and 17 bases lay between the germline ends. Looked up from germline, CDR1 is ENHRY and CDR2 is SYGVKD. The study drew donors from healthy Caucasian individuals in Russia aged about 6 to 100. Sample-barcoded 5' priming and a J-beta primer mix drove a second PCR of about 6 to 12 cycles. TCRdb re-analysed the 5' RACE reads in MiXCR, keeping a single row per CDR3 protein. The sample shows hundreds of thousands of distinct CDR3 sequences, about 51% of them seen only once.

Material for sequencing was blood. This clonotype was obtained from an elderly woman in good health. The chain is built from TRBV10-3 and TRBJ1-6; no clear D gene. The CDR3 loop reads CAISSGRGTPSPLHF. The CDR3 DNA follows: TGTGCCATCAGTAGTGGTCGGGGAACCCCTTCACCCCTCCACTTT.